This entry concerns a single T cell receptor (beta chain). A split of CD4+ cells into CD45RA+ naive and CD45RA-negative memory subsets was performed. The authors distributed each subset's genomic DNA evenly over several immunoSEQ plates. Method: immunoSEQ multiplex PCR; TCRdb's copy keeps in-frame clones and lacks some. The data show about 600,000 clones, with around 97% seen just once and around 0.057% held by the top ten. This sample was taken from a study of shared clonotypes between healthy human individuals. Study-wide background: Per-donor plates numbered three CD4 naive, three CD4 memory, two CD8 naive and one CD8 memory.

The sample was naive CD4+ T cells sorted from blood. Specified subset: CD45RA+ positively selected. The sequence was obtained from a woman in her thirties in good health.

CDR3 nucleotide sequence: TGTGCCAGCAGTTCGCCAAGGGGTTCGCTGGCCGGGGAGCTGTTTTTT. It codes for CASSSPRGSLAGELFF. V and J are TRBV28 and TRBJ2-2, with a possible D match to TRBD1 (5 bases). This CDR3 has 16 residues. Germline assignment: CDR1 MDHEN and CDR2 SYDVKM. V was shortened by 4 bases and J by 6 bases, with 18 bases between the two germline ends. Using reference TRBV28 and TRBJ2-2 for the parts outside the CDR3, the full variable domain is DVKVTQSSRYLVKRTGEKVFLECVQDMDHENMFWYRQDPGLGLRLIYFSYDVKMKEKGDIPEGYSVSREKKERFSLILESASTNQTSMYLCASSSPRGSLAGELFFGEGSRLTVL.